Here is one T cell receptor (beta chain) with its context. The antigen this receptor binds is unknown. It has no much larger one-base neighbor in the sample; base qualities were not kept. These data belong to a study of blood T cells in healthy people across ages (dated by TCRdb to 2014 to 2015). Study-level background: In model experiments, template switching captured roughly one uniquely barcoded TCR beta cDNA molecule for every two T cells. The donors were split into four age groups: young (average around 16 years), middle-aged (about 40), aged (around 67) and long-lived (82). The study analyzed two additional independent replicas of 1 million unique cDNA reads from the same blood draw for two donors, one aged 18 to 29 and one aged 80 or older. Age-related changes in TCR beta repertoire diversity were measured in the study by deep sequencing normalized with unique cDNA molecular identifiers.

The CDR3 spans 16 residues, from the cysteine through the phenylalanine. Just the 48-base CDR3 DNA is kept, in frame starting at base 1. The germline V and J ends show losses of 2 bases and 2 bases respectively, and no gene match explains 8 bases of the junction. The germline V gene yields SGHVS for CDR1 and FNYEAQ for CDR2. Library preparation employed 5' RACE. The sample was run on an Illumina HiSeq 2500. A second PCR of roughly 7 to 11 cycles was run with a J-beta primer mix and a sample-barcoded 5' primer. A template-switch 5' adaptor carrying 12 random nucleotides introduced a unique molecular identifier onto each TCR beta cDNA molecule. Each sample yielded at least 3 million CDR3-containing paired-end reads. First-strand cDNA was synthesized from all RNA with the Mint cDNA synthesis kit, primed by a TRBC-specific oligonucleotide. After uracil-DNA glycosylase treatment, a first 18-cycle PCR used universal primers M1SS and BC2_uni_R on all cDNA. From the authors' description of their analysis: For normalization, 1 million high-quality reads, each with a distinct molecular identifier, were randomly selected from each sample. Reads sharing molecular identifiers were discarded rather than binned into consensus sequences. CDR3 identification, clonotype clustering and error correction used MiTCR with a Q25 quality threshold and the strictest error-elimination algorithm. Lower-bound total TCR beta diversity was estimated with a nonparametric unseen species model using Euler transformation. TCRdb trimmed the raw reads at Q25, called clones with MiXCR and kept productive beta chains. Every distinct CDR3 protein forms one entry, paired with its most common genes and DNA. Clone size and V and J calls follow TCRdb, not the original study. Recorded for this sample are under 1,100,000 distinct CDR3 sequences; approximately 25% of them occurred a single time. The ten largest make up 0.75% of the sample.

Systemically healthy Caucasian individuals from Russia, some 38 in total and aged about 6 to 90 years, were included as donors. Each donor gave about 9.7 milliliters of peripheral blood, drawn into EDTA-treated Vacutainer tubes. PBMCs were isolated by Ficoll-Paque density-gradient centrifugation, with at least 6 million obtained per sample. Trizol reagent was used to extract total RNA from PBMCs, with at least 6 micrograms per sample. Naive CD45RAhigh/CD27high T cell percentages were measured by flow cytometry on a PBMC aliquot from every donor. Broader findings and caveats from the paper: Compared with the aged group, the long-lived group had more naive CD4+ T cells, fewer expanded clones and increased TCR diversity, suggesting age selection. Donor CMV infection status was unknown, potentially confounding age-related changes in expanded clonotypes. Estimates of total diversity from one million sequenced T cells were regarded as lower bounds and underestimates. Since profiling was done on bulk unsorted PBMCs, naive and antigen-experienced compartments could not be conclusively compared. The percentage of naive T cells measured by flow cytometry correlated strongly with observed TCR beta diversity. As age increased, observed TCR beta diversity per million T cells dropped in a roughly linear way, and a significant reduction was already evident by age about 40.

These same records also appear under a second study, on T cells of mothers and their children. The second investigation adds: Donors were nine systemically healthy Caucasian individuals: three mothers and their six children. cDNA synthesis used all of the extracted RNA, with around 1.6 ug of RNA in each 15 ul reaction. In the second PCR, the M1S primer introduced both the sample barcodes and 2-4 random nucleotides. Each mother yielded over 8.5 million TCR beta CDR3 reads and each child roughly 2.9 million reads. In both related and unrelated pairs, thymic selection shapes the output of TCR recombination in a similar way, with inherited differences having only a minor effect. Normalized repertoire overlap was always slightly but never significantly higher in related than unrelated mother-child pairs. Persistent microchimeric T cell clones were not detected, at a sensitivity of around 99 clones per million clonotypes. In the study, deep NGS was used to compare the TCR beta repertoires of mothers and children, and features distinguishing related mother-child pairs from unrelated individuals were sought. On average, the children were roughly 12 +/- 4 years old, while the mothers were 40 +/- 4 years old. Libraries were sequenced on Illumina HiSeq 2000 with 100+100 nt paired-end reads after adapter ligation with NEBNext reagents. To prevent cross-contamination, the mother and child libraries were prepared one month apart and sequenced in separate runs. For each donor, between about 450,000 and 2,300,000 distinct TCR beta clonotypes were identified. Naive TCR beta clonotypes were estimated from low-frequency clonotypes matched to each donor's FACS-determined naive share, without sorting.

The TCR sequence derives from a girl under 10 years old in good health. The receptor chain draws on TRBV7-6 and TRBJ2-5, with 7 junctional bases fitting TRBD2. The sequenced material came from blood. The sequenced DNA: TGTGCCAGCAGCTTATCCCTATGGCGGGAGCAAGAGACCCAGTACTTC. It specifies CASSLSLWREQETQYF.